These 5 T cell receptor beta chains share one sample of origin, sequenced in a study of CD8+ T cells in alopecia areata. Treatment described: oral pan-JAK inhibitor, 5-10 mg twice daily. As the sequencing template, cDNA was produced by extracting RNA and reverse transcribing it. Clones were read by immunoSEQ multiplex PCR, and TCRdb kept only the in-frame ones, dropping some. The sample has 110,000 or so clones; roughly 50% are singletons. The input for sequencing was CD4+ T cells sorted from blood, taken at week 24, from a patient treated with tofacitinib. The receptor source for this set is a human donor with alopecia areata.

This clone was counted only a few times. The chain recombines TRBV5-4 with TRBJ2-3, with a tentative D call TRBD1 (6 bases). Germline V CDR1 and CDR2: SGHNT, YYREEE (reference sequence). The CDR3 is 12 amino acids. V was pared by 3 bases and J by 7 bases, with 9 bases between. CDR3 loop: CASSSRDNTQYF. CDR3 nucleotide sequence: TGTGCCAGCAGCTCTCGGGACAATACGCAGTATTTT.

The CDR3 DNA reads as TGCGCCAGCAGCCAAGGGGACAGGGTCTATGGCTACACCTTC. Its translation: CASSQGDRVYGYTF. V and J are TRBV4-3 and TRBJ1-2, with 9 nucleotides matching TRBD1. J was trimmed by 4 bases and V by 1 base; bases with no gene match: 1. Per the germline V gene, CDR1 is LGHNA and CDR2 is YSLEER. The CDR3 spans 14 residues.

This chain links TRBV30 with TRBJ2-7; no clear D gene. V gave up 3 bases and J gave up 2 bases, with 11 bases separating them. Germline values: CDR1 GTSNPN, CDR2 SVGIG (reference sequence). The CDR3 runs 13 residues. The CDR3 nucleotides read TGTGCCTGGAGCCGTCTCTCCCCCTACGAGCAGTACTTC. Protein product: CAWSRLSPYEQYF. The full variable domain, completed using reference TRBV30 and TRBJ2-7, is SQTIHQWPATLVQPVGSPLSLECTVEGTSNPNLYWYRQAAGRGLQLLFYSVGIGQISSEVPQNLSASRPQDRQFILSSKKLLLSDSGFYLCAWSRLSPYEQYFGPGTRLTVT.

In the case of this clone: The sample contains more than one DNA sequence encoding this CDR3. The J gene is TRBJ2-1, the V gene TRBV20-1; D call uncertain. The germline V and J ends were trimmed by 6 bases and 4 bases, with 7 bases remaining between them. CDR1 is DFQATT and CDR2 is SNEGSKA in the germline V gene (reference sequence). The CDR3 runs to 11 residues. For the CDR3, the DNA is TGCAGTGCCCCTACTTACAATGAGCAGTTCTTC. Protein sequence: CSAPTYNEQFF.

In its sample, this clone was seen once. This chain connects TRBV13 to TRBJ1-6; D call uncertain. This CDR3 region has 14 residues. Trimming took 0 bases from V and 7 from J, leaving 7 bases between them. CDR1 and CDR2 (germline): PRHDT, FYEKMQ (reference sequence). In nucleotides, the CDR3 is TGTGCCAGCAGCTTAGGGGAAGGGAATTCACCCCTCCACTTT. Amino acids: CASSLGEGNSPLHF.